The 26 T cell receptor beta chains listed next were all sequenced from one sample in a study of cytomegalovirus exposure and HLA in healthy donors. A multiplex PCR was run with 60 Vbeta primers and 13 Jbeta primers. The assay was immunoSEQ multiplex PCR, and TCRdb's table has in-frame clones only and misses some. Of 110,000 or so clones listed, approximately 84% are singletons. Sequenced: PBMCs. Receptors originate from a male donor in good health and CMV-seronegative.

Written as DNA, the CDR3 is TGTGCCAGCAGTCTCGCGGCTGGTTACGAGCAGTACTTC. Amino acids: CASSLAAGYEQYF. The V call is TRBV27, the J call TRBJ2-5; the D is unclear. The last part of the DNA fits TRBJ2-7 better; the J call may be wrong. CDR3 length: 13 residues. Germline CDR1 reads MNHEY; CDR2 reads SMNVEV (reference sequence).

V is TRBV7-9 and J is TRBJ2-5; D not resolved. The V and J ends lost 0 bases and 5 bases respectively, with 7 bases between them. The CDR3 extends over 13 amino acids. CDR1 SEHNR and CDR2 FQNEAQ come from the germline V gene (reference sequence). CDR3 DNA sequence: TGTGCCAGCAGCTTAGCGACGGAGGAGACCCAGTACTTC. This encodes CASSLATEETQYF.

J is TRBJ2-2 and V is TRBV29-1; a weak D match, TRBD2 (5 bases). Germline CDR1 and CDR2: SQVTM and ANQGSEA. The CDR3 contains 13 residues. Trimming cost V 6 bases and J 4 bases, with 12 bases left between them. This chain's CDR3 is CSVQPGSTGELFF. The DNA for the CDR3 is TGCAGCGTCCAGCCGGGAAGCACCGGGGAGCTGTTTTTT.

This clone was seen more than once but under ten times. The chain has TRBV6-5 and TRBJ2-3; tentative D call: TRBD2 (5 bases). CDR3 length: 13 residues. Trimming removed 5 bases at V and 0 bases at J, with 6 bases between. The germline V gene encodes CDR1 MNHEY and CDR2 SVGAGI. The CDR3 spells CASSEGSTDTQYF. For the CDR3, the DNA is TGTGCCAGCAGTGAGGGCAGCACAGATACGCAGTATTTT.

The chain carries TRBV19 and TRBJ1-2; D remains unclear. CDR3 size: 12 residues. CDR1 LNHDA and CDR2 SQIVND come from the germline V gene (reference sequence). V was cut by 3 bases and J by 6 bases, with 8 bases left in between. The CDR3 DNA reads TGTGCCAGTAGTATCTACAGTAATGGCTACACCTTC. It codes for CASSIYSNGYTF.

The genes are TRBV27 and TRBJ2-5, with D possibly being TRBD1 (6 bases). The end of the DNA aligns better with TRBJ2-7, so the J call may be wrong. The CDR3 spans 15 residues. Germline CDR1 is MNHEY and CDR2 is SMNVEV (reference sequence). DNA for the CDR3: TGTGCCAGCAGTTCCCGGTACAGGGCCCGGGACGAGCAGTACTTC. As protein: CASSSRYRARDEQYF.

The V and J genes are TRBV7-8 and TRBJ2-6, with 7 bases aligning to TRBD1. V lost 5 bases to trimming and J lost 4 bases; unmatched junction nucleotides: 8. Germline lookup yields CDR1 SGHVS and CDR2 FQNEAQ. The CDR3 extends over 16 amino acids. CDR3 DNA sequence: TGTGCCAGCAGCCCAGACAGGGCACGGGGGGCCAACGTCCTGACTTTC. This gives the protein CASSPDRARGANVLTF.

This sequence joins TRBV5-4 and TRBJ2-4; 9 bases match TRBD1. V dropped 4 bases and J dropped 6; count of bases not matched to a gene: 8. Per the germline V gene, CDR1 is SGHNT and CDR2 is YYREEE (reference sequence). The CDR3 consists of 15 residues. The CDR3 sequence: CASSAPGQGSNIQYF. In DNA form, the CDR3 reads TGTGCCAGCAGCGCACCGGGACAGGGTTCAAACATTCAGTACTTC. The variable domain in full, completed from reference TRBV5-4 and TRBJ2-4, reads ETGVTQSPTHLIKTRGQQVTLRCSSQSGHNTVSWYQQALGQGPQFIFQYYREEENGRGNFPPRFSGLQFPNYSSELNVNALELDDSALYLCASSAPGQGSNIQYFGAGTRLSVL.

The CDR3 bases are TGTGCCAGCAGTACACCCTCGGGGGGAAGTCAGCCCCAGCATTTT. Encoded protein: CASSTPSGGSQPQHF. The genes are TRBV28 and TRBJ1-5; weak D call: TRBD1 (5 bases). V dropped 5 bases and J dropped 6 bases, with 17 bases sitting between them. The length of the CDR3 is 15 residues. CDR1 is MDHEN and CDR2 is SYDVKM in the germline V gene. The full variable domain, with the rest looked up from reference TRBV28 and TRBJ1-5, is DVKVTQSSRYLVKRTGEKVFLECVQDMDHENMFWYRQDPGLGLRLIYFSYDVKMKEKGDIPEGYSVSREKKERFSLILESASTNQTSMYLCASSTPSGGSQPQHFGDGTRLSIL.

The V call is TRBV15, the J call TRBJ1-1; D call uncertain. The CDR3 has 14 residues. Germline V gene data show CDR1 as LNHNV and CDR2 as YYDKDF (reference sequence). Trimming shortened V by 8 bases and J by 4 bases, and 17 bases separated the two germline ends. The CDR3 sequence: CATESLERGTEAFF. The CDR3 bases are TGTGCCACCGAGAGTTTGGAACGGGGCACTGAAGCTTTCTTT.

The CDR3 bases are TGTGCCAGCAGTGGAGAGGGGGTAAGGGAGCAGTACTTC. Its translation is CASSGEGVREQYF. J is TRBJ2-7 and V is TRBV6-1, with D possibly TRBD1 on 6 matching bases. Trimming removed 4 bases at V and 7 bases at J, with 14 bases between. The germline V gene has CDR1 MNHNS and CDR2 SASEGT. CDR3 length: 13 residues.

This chain joins TRBV30 and TRBJ1-6; 7 bases line up with TRBD1. Per the germline V gene, CDR1 is GTSNPN and CDR2 is SVGIG (reference sequence). V shed 2 bases and J 7 bases; nucleotides not matched to a gene: 5. This CDR3 is 14 amino acids long. The CDR3 protein is CAWSLSTGNSPLHF. For the CDR3, the DNA is TGTGCCTGGAGTCTATCGACAGGGAATTCACCCCTCCACTTT. Looking up the rest from reference TRBV30 and TRBJ1-6 gives the full variable domain: SQTIHQWPATLVQPVGSPLSLECTVEGTSNPNLYWYRQAAGRGLQLLFYSVGIGQISSEVPQNLSASRPQDRQFILSSKKLLLSDSGFYLCAWSLSTGNSPLHFGNGTRLTVT.

J is TRBJ2-1 and V is TRBV11-2, with a possible D match to TRBD1 (6 bases). The CDR3 length is 13 residues. V was pared by 8 bases and J by 6 bases, with 14 bases between. Germline lookup yields CDR1 SGHAT and CDR2 FQNNGV. DNA for the CDR3: TGTGCCAGCGCCTCAGGGGCAGGCAATGAGCAGTTCTTC. Protein product: CASASGAGNEQFF.

J is TRBJ2-2 and V is TRBV14; 14 bases map to TRBD2. CDR1 is SGHDN, CDR2 FVKESK, per germline. With V trimmed by 6 bases and J by 7 bases, 4 bases remained unmatched. This CDR3 has 15 residues. DNA for the CDR3: TGTGCCAGCAGGGGACTAGCGGGAGTGGGCGGGGAGCTGTTTTTT. It is translated as CASRGLAGVGGELFF.

This clone turned up a few times. This chain uses TRBV7-3 with TRBJ2-1; TRBD2 matches at 9 bases. This CDR3 is built from 15 residues. V lost 2 bases to trimming and J lost 7 bases; unmatched junction nucleotides: 6. The V gene's germline CDR1 is SGHTA and CDR2 FQGTGA. CDR3 loop: CASSLEGLALNEQFF. The DNA of the CDR3 is TGTGCCAGCAGCTTAGAGGGACTAGCTTTGAATGAGCAGTTCTTC.

This clone was counted a single time. The chain joins TRBV4-1 to TRBJ2-2; 13 positions match TRBD2. Germline values: CDR1 MGHRA, CDR2 YSYEKL. CDR3 length equals 15 residues. Losses at the gene ends were 8 bases for V and 6 bases for J; bases not matched to a gene: 6. CDR3 region: CASQPGLAGPGELFF. Here the CDR3 DNA reads TGCGCCAGCCAACCGGGACTAGCGGGACCCGGGGAGCTGTTTTTT.

Only a few counts were recorded for this clone. This specimen includes other DNA sequences encoding the same CDR3. The V gene is TRBV28, the J gene TRBJ2-2; TRBD2 matches at 9 bases. The V gene end was trimmed by 6 bases and the J gene end by 5 bases; junction bases not matched to a gene: 4. CDR3 size: 14 residues. Germline CDR1 is MDHEN and CDR2 is SYDVKM. CDR3 nucleotide sequence: TGTGCCAGCAGGCCGGGACTAGCAACCGGGGAGCTGTTTTTT. This translates into CASRPGLATGELFF.

This clone was seen a few times. The genes are TRBV6-5 and TRBJ2-3; 10 bases are shared with TRBD2. This CDR3 is built from 16 residues. Per germline, CDR1 MNHEY and CDR2 SVGAGI. Losses at the gene ends were 4 bases for V and 3 bases for J; bases not matched to a gene: 7. The CDR3 loop is CASSSLAGVGTDTQYF. The CDR3 DNA reads TGTGCCAGCAGTTCCCTAGCGGGAGTTGGGACAGATACGCAGTATTTT.

This chain uses TRBV27 with TRBJ1-2; tentative D call: TRBD1 (5 bases). V lost 6 bases to trimming and J lost 4 bases, with 15 bases between them. This CDR3 has 14 amino acids. Germline values: CDR1 MNHEY, CDR2 SMNVEV (reference sequence). For the CDR3, the DNA is TGTGCCAGCAGCCCCGGCGGGGGGTTCTATGGCTACACCTTC. It encodes CASSPGGGFYGYTF.

The DNA for the CDR3 is TGTGCCAGCAGTGAAGACAGGGTGCGTGACGAGCAGTACTTC. Amino acids: CASSEDRVRDEQYF. V gene TRBV6-1 combines with J gene TRBJ2-7, with D perhaps matching TRBD1 (6 bases). The length of the CDR3 is 14 residues. From germline, CDR1 is MNHNS and CDR2 SASEGT. Deletions cut 1 base from V and 5 bases from J, with 12 bases between.

CDR3 region: CASSYARVGTEAFF. The CDR3 bases are TGTGCCAGCAGTTACGCCAGGGTAGGGACTGAAGCTTTCTTT. The J gene is TRBJ1-1, the V gene TRBV6-5; tentative D call: TRBD1 (5 bases). The V gene's germline CDR1 is MNHEY and CDR2 SVGAGI. Trimming took 2 bases from V and 5 from J, leaving 12 bases between them. CDR3 length: 14 amino acids.

There are a few counts of this clone. This chain uses TRBV5-1 with TRBJ2-7; TRBD1 might be the D (7 bases). The V end lost 0 bases, the J end lost 4 bases, and 14 bases lay between the germline ends. CDR1 is SGHRS, CDR2 YFSETQ, per germline. This CDR3 has 15 residues. CDR3 loop: CASSLGVEGAYEQYF. The CDR3 nucleotides are TGCGCCAGCAGCTTGGGGGTGGAGGGGGCATACGAGCAGTACTTC.

The chain is built from TRBV4-2 and TRBJ2-3; 7 positions match TRBD2. The ends lost 1 base at V and 1 base at J; junction bases unmatched: 5. The germline V gene has CDR1 LGHNA and CDR2 YNFKEQ. The length of the CDR3 is 16 residues. In nucleotides, the CDR3 is TGTGCCAGCAGCCAAGGTCTGAGCGGGGGCACAGATACGCAGTATTTT. Translating gives CASSQGLSGGTDTQYF.

This clone has only a few counts. This rearrangement joins TRBV4-3 to TRBJ1-1; D is possibly TRBD1 (6 bases). The CDR3 spans 14 residues. The germline V gene has CDR1 LGHNA and CDR2 YSLEER. The V end was cut by 4 bases, the J end by 4 bases, with 13 bases between. The CDR3 loop is CASSLSRGSTEAFF. The CDR3 coding sequence is TGCGCCAGCAGCCTTTCAAGGGGGAGCACTGAAGCTTTCTTT.

CDR3 coding DNA: TGTGCCAGCAGTCCGACGGGACAACCAAATCAGCCCCAGCATTTT. It is translated as CASSPTGQPNQPQHF. The V call is TRBV6-1, the J call TRBJ1-5; tentatively, D is TRBD1 (6 bases). This CDR3 region has 15 residues. The germline V and J ends were trimmed by 5 bases and 4 bases, with 15 bases remaining between them. Germline V lookup: CDR1 MNHNS, CDR2 SASEGT.

J is TRBJ1-3 and V is TRBV7-6; TRBD1 matches 10 bases. Germline lookup yields CDR1 SGHVS and CDR2 FNYEAQ. The V segment lost 5 bases and the J segment 0 bases; nucleotides outside the gene matches: 10. The CDR3 has 18 residues. In DNA form, the CDR3 reads TGTGCCAGCAGCGCACCCGGGACAGGGGCCTTCTCTGGAAACACCATATATTTT. Its protein is CASSAPGTGAFSGNTIYF.